This T cell receptor (beta chain) was sequenced in a study of patients and donors after allogeneic stem cell transplantation. CDR1 and CDR2 (germline): DFQATT, SNEGSKA (reference sequence). CDR3 length: 16 amino acids. V lost 1 base, J lost 2 bases, and 9 bases stayed unmatched. Using its own MiXCR run on the RT-PCR reads, TCRdb lists one record per CDR3 protein. The sample consists of tens of thousands of distinct CDR3 sequences, under 50% of them appearing once. The V call is TRBV20-1, the J call TRBJ2-7, with 9 bases identical to TRBD2. The sequencing sample was made of blood, either unsorted or a sorted T cell fraction (not recorded which). This TCR was sampled from a human donor who was either an allogeneic HSCT recipient or a stem cell or donor lymphocyte infusion donor (not recorded which). It is not recorded whose cells these are; they may come from a transplant donor. For the CDR3, the DNA is TGCAGTGCTAGAGGCCCCCGACTAGCGGTACCCTACGAGCAGTACTTC. It translates to CSARGPRLAVPYEQYF.